The source of this T cell receptor beta chain is a study of T and B cells in COVID-19 patients. Broader study findings: Clonality of TRB repertoires was high in active COVID-19; recovery brought above-healthy diversity and richness. Symptomatic-phase blood samples from mildly ill patients and early samples from severe cases were scarce. Exclusive to the recovered cohort were 2,000 to 2,500 TCR clusters, around 30 of them with low generation probability.

Worth noting for this clonotype: Its specificity is not known.

Each TRB amplification used about 250-550 ng of genomic DNA from blood. BIOMED2 TRB-A/B primer pools were used in multiplex TRB PCR. Using its own MiXCR run on the multiplex PCR reads, TCRdb lists one record per CDR3 protein. The repertoire holds about 14,000 distinct CDR3 sequences, 25% to 30% seen once, with 6.5% to 7% in the top ten. Trimming cost V 3 bases and J 2 bases, with 11 bases left between them. There are 14 residues in the CDR3. The germline V gene encodes CDR1 DFQATT and CDR2 SNEGSKA (reference sequence). The J gene is TRBJ2-1, the V gene TRBV20-1; unclear D gene. The sample comprised blood. This receptor was identified in a human donor who had recovered from COVID-19. The CDR3 protein is CSASRRVTYNEQFF. The CDR3 nucleotides read TGCAGTGCTAGTCGACGGGTAACCTACAATGAGCAGTTCTTC.